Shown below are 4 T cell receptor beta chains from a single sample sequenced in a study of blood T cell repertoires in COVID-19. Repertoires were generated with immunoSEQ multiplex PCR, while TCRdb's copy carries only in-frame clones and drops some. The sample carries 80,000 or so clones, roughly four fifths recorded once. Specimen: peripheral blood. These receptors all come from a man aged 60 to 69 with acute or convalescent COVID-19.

CDR3 sequence (DNA): TGTGCCAGTACCAGCGGGAGCGTGAAGGAGACCCAGTACTTC. It is translated as CASTSGSVKETQYF. V usage is TRBV19 and J usage is TRBJ2-5, with 8 bases fitting TRBD2. The CDR3 is made up of 14 amino acids. The J segment lost 5 bases and the V segment lost 7 bases, leaving 9 bases of the junction unmatched. The germline gives CDR1 LNHDA, CDR2 SQIVND (reference sequence). Full variable domain (remainder filled in from reference TRBV19 and TRBJ2-5): DGGITQSPKYLFRKEGQNVTLSCEQNLNHDAMYWYRQDPGQGLRLIYYSQIVNDFQKGDIAEGYSVSREKKESFPLTVTSAQKNPTAFYLCASTSGSVKETQYFGPGTRLLVL.

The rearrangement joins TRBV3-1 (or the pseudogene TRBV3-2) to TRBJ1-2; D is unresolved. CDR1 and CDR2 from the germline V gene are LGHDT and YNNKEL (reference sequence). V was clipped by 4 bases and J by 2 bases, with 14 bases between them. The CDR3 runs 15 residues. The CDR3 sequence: CASSPSVQANYGYTF. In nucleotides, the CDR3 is TGTGCCAGCAGCCCCTCCGTTCAGGCGAACTATGGCTACACCTTC.

In DNA form, the CDR3 reads TGTGCCAGTAGTCCCCGGACAGCCAACACCGGGGAGCTGTTTTTT. This sequence encodes CASSPRTANTGELFF. J is TRBJ2-2 and V is TRBV19, with D tentatively TRBD1 (6 bases). The CDR3 is made up of 15 amino acids. Germline V gene lookup returns CDR1 LNHDA and CDR2 SQIVND (reference sequence). V was pared by 5 bases and J by 2 bases, with 12 bases between.

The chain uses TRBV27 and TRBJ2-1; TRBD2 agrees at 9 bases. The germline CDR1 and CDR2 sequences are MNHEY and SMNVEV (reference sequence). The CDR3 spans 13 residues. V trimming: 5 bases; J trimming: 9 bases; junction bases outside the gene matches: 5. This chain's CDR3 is CASSRGGRGEQFF. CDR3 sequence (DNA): TGTGCCAGCAGTCGGGGCGGGAGGGGTGAGCAGTTCTTC.